The 6 T cell receptor beta chains in this list originate from one sample, sequenced in a study of molecular identifiers for immune sequencing clone quantification. TCRdb re-analysed the PCR reads in MiXCR, keeping a single row per CDR3 protein. The sample yields about 510,000 distinct CDR3 sequences, roughly 23% seen once. Sequenced: naive CD8+ T cells from blood, with Jurkat cell RNA spiked in. Subset here: FACS-sorted CD8+CD4-CCR7+CD45RA+ naive T cells. The receptor set was obtained from a human donor in good health. Some libraries in this study had Jurkat cell RNA spiked in.

The rearrangement links TRBV27 to TRBJ2-3; TRBD1 matches at 9 bases. The germline V gene has CDR1 MNHEY and CDR2 SMNVEV (reference sequence). This CDR3 contains 20 residues. The ends lost 4 bases at V and 5 bases at J; junction bases unmatched: 22. The CDR3 bases are TGTGCCAGCAGTTCAATTTCTGTAGGGCGCCGACAGGGGGACGGAGATACGCAGTATTTT. Its protein is CASSSISVGRRQGDGDTQYF.

This clonotype was observed at least ten times. V is TRBV4-3 and J is TRBJ2-7; 7 bases agree with TRBD1. The CDR3 has 15 residues. The V gene end was trimmed by 0 bases and the J gene end by 7 bases; junction bases not matched to a gene: 9. Per the germline V gene, CDR1 is LGHNA and CDR2 is YSLEER. The CDR3 nucleotides are TGCGCCAGCAGCCAAGATAGGGGGCTGGCGAGTGAGCAGTACTTC. Encoded protein: CASSQDRGLASEQYF.

The chain uses TRBV6-5 and TRBJ2-1; no reliable D call. Trimming left V 5 bases short and J 9 bases short, with 14 bases between. The CDR3 contains 13 residues. The germline V gene encodes CDR1 MNHEY and CDR2 SVGAGI. The CDR3 sequence: CASSIRELGEQFF. CDR3 bases: TGTGCCAGCAGTATTAGAGAGCTGGGTGAGCAGTTCTTC.

As for this clonotype: This may be a read error: a much more frequent sequence differs by one nucleotide. The V gene is TRBV6-2 or TRBV6-3, the J gene TRBJ2-3, with 10 bases matching TRBD2. The CDR3 length is 16 residues. Germline-derived CDR1 and CDR2 are MNHEY and SVGEGT. V lost 5 bases, J lost 3 bases, and 8 bases stayed unmatched. CDR3 sequence reads: CASSRAPSGRTDTQYF. The DNA for the CDR3 is TGTGCCAGCAGTCGCGCCCCTAGCGGGAGAACAGATACGCAGTATTTT.

The chain is built from TRBV11-2 and TRBJ1-3, with D unclear. Trimming took 3 bases from V and 6 from J, leaving 6 bases between them. The CDR3 spans 12 residues. Germline V lookup: CDR1 SGHAT, CDR2 FQNNGV. Here the CDR3 reads CASSFEANTIYF. The DNA of the CDR3 is TGTGCCAGCAGCTTCGAGGCAAACACCATATATTTT.

Notes on this clonotype: One end of the junction is discordant with germline, which a read error may explain. This chain joins TRBV9 and TRBJ2-1; the match to TRBD2 covers 7 bases. In germline, CDR1 is SGDLS, CDR2 YYNGEE. CDR3 length: 15 residues. The CDR3 loop reads CASNGEGSSYNELFF. The CDR3 nucleotides are TGTGCCAGCAACGGGGAGGGAAGCTCCTACAATGAGCTGTTCTTC.